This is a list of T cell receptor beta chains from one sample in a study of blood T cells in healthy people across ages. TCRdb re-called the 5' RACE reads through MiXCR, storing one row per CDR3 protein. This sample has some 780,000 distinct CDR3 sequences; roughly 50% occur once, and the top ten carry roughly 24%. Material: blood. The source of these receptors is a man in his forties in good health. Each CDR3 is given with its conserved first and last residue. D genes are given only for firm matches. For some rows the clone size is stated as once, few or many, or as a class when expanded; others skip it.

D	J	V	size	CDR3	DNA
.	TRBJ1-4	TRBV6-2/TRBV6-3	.	CASSYSSGSAGEKLFF	TGTGCCAGCAGTTACTCGTCGGGGTCGGCAGGTGAAAAACTGTTTTTT
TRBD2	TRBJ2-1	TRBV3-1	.	CASSPPPGGRGFNEQFF	TGTGCCAGCAGCCCCCCACCGGGCGGGAGGGGGTTCAATGAGCAGTTCTTC
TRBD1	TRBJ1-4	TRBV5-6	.	CASSATGDGEKLFF	TGTGCCAGCAGCGCTACAGGGGACGGAGAAAAACTGTTTTTT
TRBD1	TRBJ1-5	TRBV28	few	CASSVRQGVLQPQHF	TGTGCCAGCAGTGTACGACAGGGGGTACTTCAGCCCCAGCATTTT
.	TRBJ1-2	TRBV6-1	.	CASSSGGGAVTNYGYTF	TGTGCCAGCAGCTCAGGTGGTGGTGCGGTAACTAACTATGGCTACACCTTC
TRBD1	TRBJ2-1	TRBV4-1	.	CASSQTTQGVQFF	TGCGCCAGCAGCCAAACGACTCAGGGGGTGCAGTTCTTC
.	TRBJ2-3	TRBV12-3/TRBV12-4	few	CASGHRASTDTQYF	TGTGCCAGCGGCCACAGAGCTAGCACAGATACGCAGTATTTT
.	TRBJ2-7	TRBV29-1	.	CSVSSGINEQYF	TGCAGCGTTTCCTCCGGGATAAATGAGCAGTACTTC
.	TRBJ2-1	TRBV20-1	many	CSARDNRDEQFF	TGCAGTGCTAGAGATAACCGGGATGAGCAGTTCTTC
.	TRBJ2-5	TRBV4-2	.	CASSGQGFQETQYF	TGTGCCAGCAGCGGCCAGGGGTTCCAAGAGACCCAGTACTTC
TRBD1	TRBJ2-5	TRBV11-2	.	CASSARRGPETQYF	TGTGCCAGCAGCGCCCGAAGGGGGCCCGAGACCCAGTACTTC
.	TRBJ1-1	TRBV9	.	CASSVGLGGTEAFF	TGTGCCAGCAGCGTAGGTCTGGGAGGCACTGAAGCTTTCTTT
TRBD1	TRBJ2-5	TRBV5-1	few	CASTTGGKETQYF	TGCGCCAGCACGACAGGGGGCAAAGAGACCCAGTACTTC
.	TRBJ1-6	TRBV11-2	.	CASSLAGNGSPLHF	TGTGCCAGCAGCTTAGCAGGAAATGGCTCACCCCTCCACTTT
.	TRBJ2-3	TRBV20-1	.	CSTKPPVTDTQYF	TGCAGTACCAAGCCCCCTGTCACAGATACGCAGTATTTT
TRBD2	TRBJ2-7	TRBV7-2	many	CASNRLAGAYEQYF	TGTGCCAGCAACCGACTAGCGGGAGCGTACGAGCAGTACTTC
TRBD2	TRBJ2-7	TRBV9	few	CASSVGLAGVEYEQYF	TGTGCCAGCAGCGTAGGACTAGCGGGAGTTGAATACGAGCAGTACTTC
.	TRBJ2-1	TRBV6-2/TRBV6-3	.	CASSLDPHEQFF	TGTGCCAGCAGCCTCGATCCGCATGAGCAGTTCTTC
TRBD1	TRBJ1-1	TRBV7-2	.	CASSLAPRTGGSANTEAFF	TGTGCCAGCAGCTTAGCGCCGAGGACAGGGGGAAGTGCAAACACTGAAGCTTTCTTT
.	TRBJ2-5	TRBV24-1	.	CAPEGTVQETQYF	TGTGCCCCGGAGGGGACAGTCCAAGAGACCCAGTACTTC
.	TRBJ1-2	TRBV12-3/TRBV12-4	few	CASSYTRGGGEDYGYTF	TGTGCCAGCAGTTATACACGTGGGGGGGGCGAAGACTATGGCTACACCTTC
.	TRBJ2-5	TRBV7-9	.	CASSPGTIDPETQYF	TGTGCCAGCAGCCCAGGGACCATAGACCCGGAGACCCAGTACTTC
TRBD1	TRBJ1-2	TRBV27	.	CASGRKDRGYGYTF	TGTGCCAGCGGGCGAAAGGACAGGGGCTATGGCTACACCTTC
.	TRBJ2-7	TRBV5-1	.	CASSKGTSDEQYF	TGCGCCAGCAGCAAAGGGACAAGCGATGAGCAGTACTTC
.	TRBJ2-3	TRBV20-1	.	CSARGPAGHTDTQYF	TGCAGTGCTAGAGGCCCAGCGGGTCATACAGATACGCAGTATTTT
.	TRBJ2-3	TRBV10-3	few	CAISEYGQPSTDTQYF	TGTGCCATCAGTGAGTATGGACAGCCTAGCACAGATACGCAGTATTTT
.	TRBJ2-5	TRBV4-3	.	CASSPRVTGQETQYF	TGCGCCAGCAGCCCGAGGGTCACAGGCCAAGAGACCCAGTACTTC
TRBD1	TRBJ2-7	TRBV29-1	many	CSVTGGSSYEQYF	TGCAGCGTCACAGGGGGAAGCTCCTACGAGCAGTACTTC
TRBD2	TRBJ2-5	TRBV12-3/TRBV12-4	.	CATSGVSETQYF	TGTGCCACTAGCGGGGTCTCGGAGACCCAGTACTTC
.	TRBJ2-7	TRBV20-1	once	CSAPRSGPSYEQYF	TGCAGTGCGCCTCGTAGCGGCCCCTCCTACGAGCAGTACTTC
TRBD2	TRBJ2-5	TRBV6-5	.	CASRARGGATKETQYF	TGTGCCAGCAGGGCACGCGGGGGGGCAACTAAAGAGACCCAGTACTTC
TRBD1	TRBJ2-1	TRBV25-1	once	CASSETRQGALKQFF	TGTGCCAGCAGTGAAACGAGACAGGGGGCTCTTAAGCAGTTCTTC
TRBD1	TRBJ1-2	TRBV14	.	CASSRDRGRYYGYTF	TGTGCCAGCAGCAGGGACAGGGGGCGTTACTATGGCTACACCTTC